Below, 30 T cell receptor beta chains from the same sample are listed, as sequenced in a study of blood T cells in healthy people across ages. With a J-beta primer mix and a sample-barcoded 5' primer, a second PCR ran about 7 to 12 cycles. One entry per CDR3 protein, called by TCRdb with MiXCR from the 5' RACE reads. The sample lists 800,000 to 950,000 distinct CDR3 sequences; 30% to 45% were seen once. The source material was blood. The receptors come from a man younger than 30 in good health.

There are a few counts of this clonotype. The rearrangement joins TRBV6-6 to TRBJ2-7; 8 nucleotides line up with TRBD1. J gave up 4 bases and V 5 bases, and 7 bases lay outside the gene matches. This CDR3 is built from 14 residues. Looked up from germline, CDR1 is MNHNY and CDR2 is SVGAGI (reference sequence). CDR3 amino acids: CASSKQGDRYEQYF. In nucleotides, the CDR3 is TGTGCCAGCAGTAAACAGGGGGATAGGTACGAGCAGTACTTC.

This clonotype has at least ten counts. This chain connects TRBV6-2 or TRBV6-3 to TRBJ2-1; D ambiguous. The germline gives CDR1 MNHEY, CDR2 SVGEGT. This CDR3 is 19 amino acids long. V lost 6 bases, J lost 0 bases, and 24 bases lay in between. CDR3 in amino acids: CASSPPLSDTYDSYNEQFF. The CDR3 region has the DNA TGTGCCAGCAGCCCCCCTCTATCCGACACGTATGACTCCTACAATGAGCAGTTCTTC.

The chain uses TRBV7-3 and TRBJ1-4; TRBD1 is a possible D gene (5 bases). Germline CDR1 is SGHTA and CDR2 is FQGTGA. The CDR3 runs to 17 residues. V dropped 5 bases and J dropped 0 bases, with 16 bases sitting between them. CDR3 DNA: TGTGCCAGCAGCGCTCCAGGGTGGGGACCAACTAATGAAAAACTGTTTTTT. It is translated as CASSAPGWGPTNEKLFF.

This clonotype was seen more than once but under ten times. The chain employs TRBV6-2 or TRBV6-3 and TRBJ2-3; 7 bases map to TRBD2. The CDR3 length is 13 residues. V lost 11 bases to trimming and J lost 6 bases; unmatched junction nucleotides: 11. Germline CDR1 and CDR2: MNHEY and SVGEGT. CDR3 region: CAGTLLRGDTQYF. CDR3 coding DNA: TGTGCCGGCACTCTCTTGCGGGGGGATACGCAGTATTTT.

There are a few counts of this clonotype. The chain has TRBV12-3 or TRBV12-4 and TRBJ1-1, with 10 bases aligning to TRBD1. The CDR3 has 16 amino acids. Unmatched junction bases numbered 8, after V lost 3 bases and J lost 4 bases. This CDR3 is CASSFPLRTGGTEAFF. The CDR3 bases are TGTGCCAGCAGTTTCCCTCTCCGGACAGGGGGCACTGAAGCTTTCTTT.

About this clonotype: This may come from a read error, since a much larger clone is one base off. V is TRBV4-2 and J is TRBJ1-2, with TRBD1 as a possible D gene (5 bases). Germline-derived CDR1 and CDR2 are LGHNA and YNFKEQ. The CDR3 loop spans 20 amino acids. The germline V and J ends were trimmed by 0 bases and 3 bases, with 26 bases remaining between them. This chain's CDR3 is CASSQDLTRRGGNIDYGYTF. The CDR3 nucleotides are TGTGCCAGCAGCCAAGATCTGACCAGGAGGGGAGGGAATATTGACTATGGCTACACCTTC.

This clonotype was detected many times. This rearrangement joins TRBV20-1 to TRBJ1-5; D not resolved. The CDR3 covers 14 residues. V was shortened by 0 bases and J by 1 base, with 7 bases between the two germline ends. Germline CDR1 is DFQATT and CDR2 is SNEGSKA (reference sequence). This CDR3 is CSARDLASNQPQHF. The CDR3 region has the DNA TGCAGTGCTAGAGATTTGGCGAGCAATCAGCCCCAGCATTTT.

This clonotype was found a few times. The chain carries TRBV7-9 and TRBJ2-5; D may be TRBD1 or TRBD2 (6 bases each). V lost 6 bases and J 5 bases, leaving 16 bases between the germline ends. CDR1 is SEHNR, CDR2 FQNEAQ, per germline (reference sequence). The CDR3 runs 14 residues. CDR3 nucleotides: TGTGCCAGCAGAGAGACGGGGGCGCTTGAGACCCAGTACTTC. It yields the protein CASRETGALETQYF.

Worth noting for this clonotype: A read error may be the cause here, since a much bigger clone is one base away. V gene TRBV20-1 combines with J gene TRBJ2-7; D is possibly TRBD2 (6 bases). Trimming pared 2 bases from V and 2 bases from J, leaving 16 bases between. The CDR3 contains 15 residues. Germline lookup yields CDR1 DFQATT and CDR2 SNEGSKA (reference sequence). The DNA for the CDR3 is TGCAGTGCTAGATCCGGACTAACGGGGACCTACGAGCAGTACTTC. Translated, it gives CSARSGLTGTYEQYF.

This clonotype was picked up a small number of times. The chain couples TRBV12-3 or TRBV12-4 to TRBJ2-1; TRBD2 matches 8 bases. CDR3 size: 16 residues. With 3 bases clipped from V and 8 bases from J, the junction kept 12 bases outside the gene matches. The CDR3 loop is CASSLVGTRGVDEQFF. CDR3 sequence (DNA): TGTGCCAGCAGTTTGGTGGGGACTAGGGGAGTGGATGAGCAGTTCTTC.

Points on this clonotype: This clone may be a read error of a much larger clone one base away. The V call is TRBV6-2 or TRBV6-3, the J call TRBJ2-3; no reliable D call. The CDR3 spans 12 residues. Between the trimmed V and J ends, which lost 6 bases and 9 bases, there was a span of 13 bases. The V gene's germline CDR1 is MNHEY and CDR2 SVGEGT. For the CDR3, the DNA is TGTGCCAGCAGCTCCCCGGTGGGCACGCAGTATTTT. Amino acid sequence: CASSSPVGTQYF.

This chain connects TRBV6-5 to TRBJ2-6, with D possibly TRBD2 on 6 matching bases. Germline assignment: CDR1 MNHEY and CDR2 SVGAGI. The V end lost 8 bases, the J end lost 0 bases, and 11 bases lay between the germline ends. The CDR3 runs to 15 residues. CDR3 in amino acids: CASSDGGSGANVLTF. CDR3 DNA sequence: TGTGCCAGCTCGGACGGGGGCTCTGGGGCCAACGTCCTGACTTTC.

V gene TRBV5-1 combines with J gene TRBJ1-2; D might be TRBD1 (5 bases). The germline V gene has CDR1 SGHRS and CDR2 YFSETQ. This CDR3 has 16 residues. The ends were cut back, 4 bases at V and 6 bases at J, with 22 bases in the middle. Here the CDR3 reads CASSPMTSGLINGYTF. CDR3 coding DNA: TGCGCCAGCAGCCCCATGACGTCGGGGCTAATTAATGGCTACACCTTC.

The sample holds a few counts of this clonotype. The chain joins TRBV20-1 to TRBJ1-2, with D unclear. The ends were cut back, 0 bases at V and 8 bases at J, with 4 bases in the middle. CDR1 is DFQATT and CDR2 is SNEGSKA in the germline V gene (reference sequence). This CDR3 has 10 residues. The CDR3 sequence: CSARDGGYTF. For the CDR3, the DNA is TGCAGTGCTAGAGATGGGGGCTACACCTTC.

The chain joins TRBV4-2 to TRBJ2-7; D possibly corresponds to TRBD2 (6 bases). From germline, CDR1 is LGHNA and CDR2 YNFKEQ. The CDR3 is 16 amino acids. The V end lost 4 bases, the J end lost 0 bases, and 16 bases lay between the germline ends. Written as DNA, the CDR3 is TGTGCCAGCAGCCTCCTCGCCCGGGGGAGCTCCTACGAGCAGTACTTC. It codes for CASSLLARGSSYEQYF.

This clonotype has just one count. V usage is TRBV7-2 and J usage is TRBJ2-1, with 7 bases that match TRBD2. The germline V gene has CDR1 SGHTA and CDR2 FQGNSA. J was trimmed by 6 bases and V by 1 base; bases with no gene match: 6. This CDR3 spans 15 amino acids. The CDR3 sequence is CASSLVPGEGNEQFF. The CDR3 DNA sequence: TGTGCCAGCAGCTTAGTGCCGGGGGAGGGCAATGAGCAGTTCTTC.

The chain joins TRBV20-1 to TRBJ1-2; D is possibly TRBD1 (5 bases). V was shortened by 5 bases and J by 4 bases, with 23 bases between the two germline ends. Germline-derived CDR1 and CDR2 are DFQATT and SNEGSKA (reference sequence). The CDR3 has 16 amino acids. CDR3 bases: TGCAGTGCTCGCCAGTCTCGTTCGGGGGGTCCCTATGGCTACACCTTC. This gives the protein CSARQSRSGGPYGYTF.

Note on this clonotype: This may stem from a read error, because a much larger clone lies one nucleotide away. V usage is TRBV29-1 and J usage is TRBJ2-5; no firm D call. The J call may not be correct, given that the DNA end is closer to TRBJ2-7. This CDR3 contains 16 residues. The V gene's germline CDR1 is SQVTM and CDR2 ANQGSEA. The CDR3 spells CSVVVSSSWPYHEQYF. The CDR3 DNA reads as TGCAGCGTTGTGGTTTCCAGTAGTTGGCCGTACCACGAGCAGTACTTC.

The chain employs TRBV3-1 and TRBJ2-1; D is tentatively TRBD1 or TRBD2 (5 bases each). Germline CDR1 is LGHDT and CDR2 is YNNKEL (reference sequence). The length of the CDR3 is 21 residues. The V end lost 4 bases, the J end lost 1 base, and 29 bases lay between the germline ends. CDR3 amino acids: CASSPAWEWGKAWVSYNEQFF. The DNA for the CDR3 is TGTGCCAGCAGCCCCGCTTGGGAGTGGGGGAAGGCATGGGTGTCCTACAATGAGCAGTTCTTC.

The V and J genes are TRBV5-6 and TRBJ2-3; D perhaps matches TRBD1 (5 bases). This CDR3 has 13 residues. V lost 4 bases to trimming and J lost 5 bases, with 11 bases between them. Germline V gene data show CDR1 as SGHDT and CDR2 as YYEEEE. CDR3 nucleotides: TGTGCCAGCAGCACCAGGGTTTTAGATACGCAGTATTTT. This gives the protein CASSTRVLDTQYF.

The rearrangement links TRBV6-5 to TRBJ2-5; D possibly corresponds to TRBD2 (5 bases). Trimming pared 0 bases from V and 4 bases from J, leaving 9 bases between. The germline CDR1 and CDR2 sequences are MNHEY and SVGAGI. CDR3 length equals 14 residues. The CDR3 DNA reads TGTGCCAGCAGTTACTCGCACCGGGGAGAGACCCAGTACTTC. Amino acids: CASSYSHRGETQYF.

The V call is TRBV29-1, the J call TRBJ2-3; no clear D. This CDR3 is 14 amino acids long. Looked up from germline, CDR1 is SQVTM and CDR2 is ANQGSEA. V dropped 5 bases and J dropped 0 bases, with 12 bases sitting between them. CDR3 in DNA: TGCAGCGTTCAGGCTGGTACTAGCACAGATACGCAGTATTTT. This gives the protein CSVQAGTSTDTQYF.

This clonotype has ten or more counts. This chain links TRBV4-1 with TRBJ2-1, with 9 bases matching TRBD1. V lost 4 bases to trimming and J lost 4 bases; unmatched junction nucleotides: 8. This CDR3 spans 16 amino acids. From germline, CDR1 is MGHRA and CDR2 YSYEKL. This CDR3 reads CASSRTDRGLYNEQFF. The CDR3 nucleotides read TGCGCCAGCAGCCGAACCGACAGGGGGTTGTACAATGAGCAGTTCTTC.

J is TRBJ1-1 and V is TRBV6-6; no reliable D call. The CDR3 extends over 13 amino acids. Trimming left V 7 bases short and J 1 base short, with 10 bases between. Germline loops: CDR1 MNHNY, CDR2 SVGAGI (reference sequence). CDR3: CASTQIPNTEAFF. The CDR3 DNA sequence: TGTGCCAGCACCCAAATACCGAACACTGAAGCTTTCTTT.

This clonotype came up many times. The V and J genes are TRBV29-1 and TRBJ2-1; TRBD1 or TRBD2 may be the D gene (5 bases each). Trimming left V 4 bases short and J 7 bases short, with 20 bases between. The germline CDR1 and CDR2 sequences are SQVTM and ANQGSEA. CDR3 length: 15 residues. CDR3 loop: CSVGQWGTSGNEQFF. The CDR3, as DNA: TGCAGCGTTGGTCAATGGGGGACCTCGGGGAATGAGCAGTTCTTC.

The V gene is TRBV14, the J gene TRBJ2-5, with 11 bases aligning to TRBD2. The V gene end was trimmed by 3 bases and the J gene end by 4 bases; junction bases not matched to a gene: 7. The CDR3 covers 16 residues. CDR1 and CDR2 from the germline V gene are SGHDN and FVKESK. CDR3 nucleotide sequence: TGTGCCAGCAGCCAGGTAGCGGGGGGGCCGGGAGAGACCCAGTACTTC. Translated, it gives CASSQVAGGPGETQYF.

This clonotype was seen only a few times. The chain recombines TRBV4-3 with TRBJ1-2; D may be TRBD1 (5 bases). V was cut by 3 bases and J by 1 base, with 27 bases left in between. The germline CDR1 and CDR2 sequences are LGHNA and YSLEER. CDR3 length: 20 amino acids. CDR3 sequence reads: CASSQYHVWPGGDSNYGYTF. In DNA form, the CDR3 reads TGCGCCAGCAGCCAGTATCATGTTTGGCCGGGAGGGGATAGTAACTATGGCTACACCTTC.

The V and J genes are TRBV20-1 and TRBJ2-3; 12 bases align to TRBD2. CDR1 DFQATT and CDR2 SNEGSKA come from the germline V gene (reference sequence). After removal of 5 bases from V and 6 bases from J, the junction contained 9 bases not matched to a gene. This CDR3 has 15 amino acids. The DNA for the CDR3 is TGCAGTGCTCGATCCACTAGCGGGGGGTCGGATACGCAGTATTTT. Protein sequence: CSARSTSGGSDTQYF.

The V call is TRBV12-3 or TRBV12-4, the J call TRBJ2-3, with TRBD1 matching over 7 bases. CDR3 length equals 14 residues. V shed 5 bases, J shed 3 bases, and the junction held 5 bases outside the gene matches. The CDR3 DNA follows: TGTGCCAGCAGTCCCCCGGGACAGACAGATACGCAGTATTTT. Amino acids: CASSPPGQTDTQYF.

The chain couples TRBV7-9 to TRBJ2-7; a possible D gene is TRBD1 (6 bases). The CDR3 is made up of 14 amino acids. V was cut by 3 bases and J by 7 bases, with 16 bases left in between. Germline CDR1 SEHNR, CDR2 FQNEAQ (reference sequence). The CDR3 DNA follows: TGTGCCAGCAGCTTCGAGACAGGCTACAATGAGCAGTACTTC. Its protein product is CASSFETGYNEQYF.